This T cell receptor (beta chain) appears in the sequencing data of a study of spatial heterogeneity in lung cancer (dated by TCRdb to between 2018 and 2020). Looking at the study overall: Beta-chain transcripts were consistently detected in greater numbers than alpha-chain transcripts, which likely reflects a higher abundance of beta-chain transcripts. In the raw uncorrected reads, each unique combination of TCR and UMI appeared on average more than ten times. Nonsynonymous mutation counts, determined by whole-exome sequencing of tumor tissue, were related to TCR repertoire features. At surgery, both alpha and beta chains were TCR-sequenced in 200 to 250 tumor regions, approximately 64 matched nontumor lung samples and a few dozen PBMC samples. In non-small cell lung cancer, the study made a quantitative comparison of TCR alpha and beta repertoires among multiple tumor regions, matched nontumor lung and blood. Study-wide findings and limitations: Ubiquitous expanded tumor TCRs showed up in blood more often at tumor resection than at routine follow-up. Confirming at a functional level the hypothesis that regional TCRs recognize regional mutations was considered to require additional single-cell paired TCR alpha and beta sequencing.

Comment on this clonotype: Its binding antigen is unknown. Base qualities are missing; no much larger clone stands one base away.

The time point label of this sample denotes: sample taken at primary tumor resection. Without any cell sorting, TCR sequencing was performed on whole RNA extracted either from tumor and nontumor lung tissue or from cryopreserved PBMC samples. Donors were some 78 patients with early-stage, untreated non-small cell lung cancer from the lung TRACERx cohort. Only patients with enough RNA available from two or more tumor regions were chosen for TCR sequencing. Library prep was done by 5' RACE. These reads were obtained on a NextSeq 500. To allow correction of PCR and sequencing errors, the TCR library protocol tagged every TCR cDNA molecule with a unique molecular identifier. In the original analysis: TCR identification, UMI-based error correction and CDR3 extraction were performed with Decombinator tools. Expanded TCRs were defined as those above a frequency of 2 per 1,000, corresponding to the top 1% of the tumor frequency distribution. Renyi diversity was calculated using the R vegan package after each repertoire was subsampled 100 times to 5,000 TCRs. To build CDR3 similarity networks, amino acid triplet string-kernel similarity was used, and CDR3s were connected when their pairwise similarity was above 0.82. Starting from the raw public reads, TCRdb applied fastp trimming at Q25, assembled clones with MiXCR and retained in-frame beta chains. Rows with one shared CDR3 protein collapse into an entry with the most common genes and DNA. V and J calls and clone size were set by TCRdb, not the authors. In this sample the table shows approximately 44,000 distinct CDR3 sequences, 12% of which occur a single time. Clones ranked in the top ten supply 35% to 45% of the sample.

V is pared back by 3 bases and J by 1 base, with 18 bases lying between the germline termini. The CDR3 runs 17 residues from the cysteine to the phenylalanine. Just the 51-base CDR3 DNA is kept, in frame starting at base 1. CDR1 and CDR2, looked up from the germline V gene, are MGHRA and YSYEKL. The sequence derives from a female donor with early-stage non-small cell lung cancer. This chain is built from TRBV4-1 and TRBJ1-1; the D segment cannot be called with confidence. The input for sequencing was PBMCs, taken at surgery. The nucleotides read TGCGCCAGCAGCCAGGCGATTGTCGGACTTTCGAACACTGAAGCTTTCTTT. The encoded protein is CASSQAIVGLSNTEAFF.